This is a list of T cell receptor beta chains from one sample in a study of cytomegalovirus exposure and HLA in healthy donors. Libraries were prepared by immunoSEQ multiplex PCR; TCRdb keeps only in-frame clonotypes and omits some of them. The sample holds over 110,000 clones, just under 85% seen once. Sample: PBMCs. These TCRs come from a woman aged 60 to 75 in good health and CMV-seropositive. Each CDR3 is given with its conserved first and last residue. Fields, in order: CDR3 DNA, CDR3 protein, D gene, V gene, J gene, clone size. A D gene is named only where the DNA matches it firmly. Expanded clones are given a class, and other clones once, few, many or no size at all.

TGCGCCAGCAGCCCCCGAGTGTCTGGGGCCAACGTCCTGACTTTC	CASSPRVSGANVLTF	.	TRBV5-1	TRBJ2-6	.
TGTGCCAGCAGCTTAACGACTAGCGGGAGCAATGAGCAGTTCTTC	CASSLTTSGSNEQFF	TRBD2	TRBV7-2	TRBJ2-1	.
TGTGCCAGCAGTTTAACAAAAGGGACAGCCGGCGGAGTAAAACTGTTTTTT	CASSLTKGTAGGVKLFF	TRBD1	TRBV27	TRBJ1-4	.
TGTGCCAGCAGTCCCCGGGGACTAGCCGACTACGAGCAGTACTTC	CASSPRGLADYEQYF	TRBD2	TRBV27	TRBJ2-7	.
TGCGCCAGCAGCCGACTAGCGGGAGTCGAGCAGTACTTC	CASSRLAGVEQYF	TRBD2	TRBV4-3	TRBJ2-7	.
TGTGCCAGTAACACCCCCGGGACAGGGGCCTTAGAAGCTTTCTTT	CASNTPGTGALEAFF	TRBD1	TRBV19	TRBJ1-1	.
TGTGCCAGCAGTTCCTCCGGGACAGGTAACTCTGAAGCTTTCTTT	CASSSSGTGNSEAFF	TRBD1	TRBV28	TRBJ1-1	.
TGTGCCAGCGCCGAGGGGGGGACTGAAGCTTTCTTT	CASAEGGTEAFF	.	TRBV6-6	TRBJ1-1	.
TGTGCCGTAGCCCCACTAGCGGGAGGTGCAGATACGCAGTATTTT	CAVAPLAGGADTQYF	TRBD2	TRBV19	TRBJ2-3	few
TGTGCCAGCAGCCAAGCCCTGAAAGTGGGAGCGGGGACCCAGTACTTC	CASSQALKVGAGTQYF	.	TRBV4-2	TRBJ2-5	.
TGCAGCGTTTCACTAGCGGGAGAATACGCGCAGTATTTT	CSVSLAGEYAQYF	TRBD2	TRBV29-1	TRBJ2-3	.
TGTGCCAGCAGCCAAGATCTAGGTGAGCAGTACTTC	CASSQDLGEQYF	.	TRBV4-2	TRBJ2-7	.
TGCAGCGGGACCGGGACAGGGGCCGACGAGCAGTACTTC	CSGTGTGADEQYF	TRBD1	TRBV29-1	TRBJ2-7	.
TGTGCCAGCAGCGACAGCATCTATGGCTACACCTTC	CASSDSIYGYTF	.	TRBV28	TRBJ1-2	.
TGTGCCACCAGCAGAGCTAGAGATAATCAGCCCCAGCATTTT	CATSRARDNQPQHF	.	TRBV15	TRBJ1-5	once
TGCGCCAGCAGCCAAGAGGCTAGCGGCTCCTACGAGCAGTACTTC	CASSQEASGSYEQYF	TRBD2	TRBV4-3	TRBJ2-7	.
TGTGCCAGCAGCTTGGAGCCCGACCGACTAGCGGGTACCGGGGAGCTGTTTTTT	CASSLEPDRLAGTGELFF	TRBD2	TRBV5-4	TRBJ2-2	.
TGTGCCAGTAGTTCCACAGGGAGAGACGAGCAGTACTTC	CASSSTGRDEQYF	.	TRBV19	TRBJ2-7	few
TGTGCCAGCAGCTTAGGGGGCCGGAGCTCCTACAATGAGCAGTTCTTC	CASSLGGRSSYNEQFF	TRBD1	TRBV5-6	TRBJ2-1	.
TGCGCCAGCAGCCCGGAGAGTTGGGGGGTGGAGACCCAGTACTTC	CASSPESWGVETQYF	.	TRBV5-1	TRBJ2-5	.
TGTGCCAGCACCCAGGGGGAGTTAAACACCATATATTTT	CASTQGELNTIYF	TRBD1	TRBV2	TRBJ1-3	.
TGTGCCAGCAGTCCCCCACACAGAAACACTGAAGCTTTCTTT	CASSPPHRNTEAFF	.	TRBV28	TRBJ1-1	.
TGTGCCAGCAGTTACTTAGCGGGAAGGAGAACAGATACGCAGTATTTT	CASSYLAGRRTDTQYF	TRBD2	TRBV2	TRBJ2-3	.
TGTGCCATCTCCCGGGAGCTGGGCTACGAGCAGTACTTC	CAISRELGYEQYF	.	TRBV10-3	TRBJ2-7	.
TGCGCCAGCAGGGGGGGAGGACGGAACACTGAAGCTTTCTTT	CASRGGGRNTEAFF	.	TRBV5-1	TRBJ1-1	.
TGTGCCAGCTCGGACCAGCGGGAGCAGTTCTTC	CASSDQREQFF	.	TRBV5-4	TRBJ2-1	.
TGTGCCAGCAGTAAGGACATCAGCTCCTACGAGCAGTACTTC	CASSKDISSYEQYF	.	TRBV6-5	TRBJ2-7	.
TGTGCCAGCAGTGAAGCGCAGGGATGGGAGACCCAGTACTTC	CASSEAQGWETQYF	.	TRBV6-1	TRBJ2-5	.
TGTGCCAGCAGCACACGACAGGGGCTTTACTCTGGGGCCAACGTCCTGACTTTC	CASSTRQGLYSGANVLTF	TRBD1	TRBV7-9	TRBJ2-6	few
TGTGCCAGCAGCCCCGCTAACGGGAGTCCCACAGATACGCAGTATTTT	CASSPANGSPTDTQYF	.	TRBV7-8	TRBJ2-3	.
TGTGCCAGCAGCCCCGAGACAGGATACGAGCAGTACTTC	CASSPETGYEQYF	.	TRBV11-2	TRBJ2-7	.
TGCGCCAGCAGCTTGGGAGCGGGAGCTTACAATGAGCAGTTCTTC	CASSLGAGAYNEQFF	TRBD2	TRBV5-1	TRBJ2-1	.
TGTGCCAGCAGCCCACTGACTAGCGGGAGGTTTGACGAGCAGTACTTC	CASSPLTSGRFDEQYF	TRBD2	TRBV7-9	TRBJ2-7	.
TGTGCCAGTGCAACCGGGACAGGGTTGGGGGAGACCCAGTACTTC	CASATGTGLGETQYF	TRBD1	TRBV19	TRBJ2-5	.
TGTGCCAGCGGGACTAGCGGGAGAGGTACCGGGGAGCTGTTTTTT	CASGTSGRGTGELFF	TRBD2	TRBV19	TRBJ2-2	.
TGCGCCAGCAGCCAAGATCGTCTAAGCTACAATGAGCAGTTCTTC	CASSQDRLSYNEQFF	.	TRBV4-3	TRBJ2-1	.
TGTGCCAGCAGCTCTAGAGGGACAGGGGATCCCGAGCAGTACTTC	CASSSRGTGDPEQYF	TRBD1	TRBV5-6	TRBJ2-7	few
TGTGCCAGCAGTGACTCCGAGGGAGAGCAGTTCTTC	CASSDSEGEQFF	.	TRBV6-4	TRBJ2-1	few
TGTGCCAGCAGCCAGGGAAGGGCGGGTGGCTACACCTTC	CASSQGRAGGYTF	.	TRBV14	TRBJ1-2	.